These T cell receptor beta chains were read from a single sample in a study of blood T cell repertoires in COVID-19. The assay was immunoSEQ multiplex PCR, and TCRdb's table has in-frame clones only and misses some. The profile shows around 230,000 clones, about 91% of them singletons. Sequenced material: PBMCs or T cells enriched from blood (not recorded which). These receptor sequences come from a woman aged 40 to 50 with acute COVID-19. CDR3s include the opening cysteine and the closing phenylalanine or tryptophan. Each record gives: V gene, J gene, D gene, CDR3 length, CDR3 DNA, CDR3 protein. The D gene is left open where the match is weak.

>TRBV6-5|TRBJ1-4|-|15
TGTGCCAGCAGCCCGATTGGGGGGGATGTGGAAAAACTGTTTTTT
CASSPIGGDVEKLFF
>TRBV5-5|TRBJ2-2|TRBD1|17
TGTGCCAGCAGCCTGAGGGGACAGGGGGCGCCTGGCGGGGAGCTGTTTTTT
CASSLRGQGAPGGELFF
>TRBV19|TRBJ1-6|-|15
TGTGCCAGTAGTATAGACAGCTCCTATAATTCACCCCTCCACTTT
CASSIDSSYNSPLHF
>TRBV28|TRBJ1-2|TRBD1|12
TGTGCCAGCAGTTTAGCCCAGGGGGCTCTCACCTTC
CASSLAQGALTF
>TRBV6-5|TRBJ1-1|TRBD1|14
TGTGCCAGCAGTTACCTGGGACAGCGAACTGAAGCTTTCTTT
CASSYLGQRTEAFF
>TRBV6-1|TRBJ2-6|TRBD1|15
TGTGCCAGCAGTGAACAGGGGGCTGGGGCCAACGTCCTGACTTTC
CASSEQGAGANVLTF
>TRBV2|TRBJ1-4|-|13
TGTGCCAGCAGCAGGGGAAATAATGAAAAACTGTTTTTT
CASSRGNNEKLFF
>TRBV18|TRBJ2-2|TRBD1|19
TGTGCCAGCTCACCACTCGGGCCCGGACAGGTCTCGAACACCGGGGAGCTGTTTTTT
CASSPLGPGQVSNTGELFF
>TRBV27|TRBJ1-4|-|15
TGTGCCAGCATGGGTGGGGGGGGCAAGGGTGAAAAACTGTTTTTT
CASMGGGGKGEKLFF
>TRBV5-6|TRBJ2-3|TRBD2|17
TGTGCCAGCAGCTTGGGACTAGCGGGTTCGGGCACAGATACGCAGTATTTT
CASSLGLAGSGTDTQYF
>TRBV5-1|TRBJ2-2|TRBD1|16
TGCGCCAGCAGCTTCACAGGGGGCGGAAACACCGGGGAGCTGTTTTTT
CASSFTGGGNTGELFF
>TRBV19|TRBJ1-5|-|14
TGTGCCAGTAGACCCCTAAATGTCAATCAGCCCCAGCATTTT
CASRPLNVNQPQHF
>TRBV6-5|TRBJ2-7|TRBD2|12
TGTGCCAGCAGTTACGCGGGGGGTGAGCAGTACTTC
CASSYAGGEQYF
>TRBV5-1|TRBJ2-5|-|16
TGCGCCAGCGGCCGCGGGGCACACAACACACAAGAGACCCAGTACTTC
CASGRGAHNTQETQYF
>TRBV5-1|TRBJ1-1|-|15
TGCGCCAGCAGCTTGGAGCCGGGCCGGGGAACTGAAGCTTTCTTT
CASSLEPGRGTEAFF
>TRBV5-1|TRBJ2-1|TRBD2|14
TGCGCCAGCAGCTTTGCGGGAGGTAACAATGAGCAGTTCTTC
CASSFAGGNNEQFF